What follows are 14 T cell receptor beta chains derived from one specimen sequenced in a study of shared clonotypes between healthy human individuals. Profiled with immunoSEQ multiplex PCR; TCRdb holds only in-frame clones, not every one. The sample has about 520,000 clones, 70% to 85% seen once. Sequenced material: PBMCs. Source of these receptors: a woman aged 40 to 55 in good health. Some clones in this sample may be carry-over from other donors' samples.

This chain uses TRBV10-2 with TRBJ1-5; no definite D call. From germline, CDR1 is WSHSY and CDR2 SAAADI. The V end lost 0 bases, the J end lost 6 bases, and 6 bases lay between the germline ends. The CDR3 is 13 amino acids. The CDR3 region is CASSESSRQPQHF. The CDR3 region has the DNA TGCGCCAGCAGTGAGTCATCGCGTCAGCCCCAGCATTTT.

The CDR3, as DNA: TGTGCCAGCAGCGCGGGACTACCGTCCTCTGGGGCCAACGTCCTGACTTTC. Protein: CASSAGLPSSGANVLTF. This chain uses TRBV7-9 with TRBJ2-6; TRBD2 agrees at 7 bases. The germline V gene has CDR1 SEHNR and CDR2 FQNEAQ (reference sequence). The CDR3 is made up of 17 amino acids. The J segment lost 0 bases and the V segment lost 5 bases, leaving 7 bases of the junction unmatched.

This clone was observed a handful of times. The V call is TRBV5-1, the J call TRBJ2-2, with 15 bases identical to TRBD2. The CDR3 sequence is 16 residues long. Germline lookup yields CDR1 SGHRS and CDR2 YFSETQ. V shed 4 bases and J 5 bases; nucleotides not matched to a gene: 3. CDR3 region: CASSVGLAGGTGELFF. CDR3 bases: TGCGCCAGCAGCGTGGGACTAGCGGGAGGTACCGGGGAGCTGTTTTTT.

V is TRBV7-9 and J is TRBJ2-5; D gene unclear. The ends were cut back, 8 bases at V and 5 bases at J, with 9 bases in the middle. This CDR3 is 11 amino acids long. Looked up from germline, CDR1 is SEHNR and CDR2 is FQNEAQ (reference sequence). This CDR3 is CASGETETQYF. In nucleotides, the CDR3 is TGTGCCAGCGGAGAGACGGAGACCCAGTACTTC.

A word on this clone: The sample carries other DNA sequences with the same CDR3. The chain joins TRBV5-1 to TRBJ2-1; tentative D call: TRBD2 (6 bases). The CDR3 loop spans 15 amino acids. Germline assignment: CDR1 SGHRS and CDR2 YFSETQ. Trimming stripped 0 bases from V and 1 base from J, with 8 bases between. The CDR3 DNA follows: TGCGCCAGCAGCTTGGGACTAGTTTCCTACAATGAGCAGTTCTTC. It is translated as CASSLGLVSYNEQFF.

This clone was counted a single time. The chain joins TRBV10-3 to TRBJ1-2, with 8 bases fitting TRBD1. CDR3 length equals 11 residues. V was clipped by 11 bases and J by 12 bases; unmatched bases: 11. Germline V gives CDR1 ENHRY, CDR2 SYGVKD. The DNA for the CDR3 is TGTGCCGCCAGGGGGCCCGTCTCGGACACCTTC. This codes for CAARGPVSDTF.

The chain employs TRBV27 and TRBJ2-1, with D possibly being TRBD2 (6 bases). CDR3 size: 15 residues. The germline V gene has CDR1 MNHEY and CDR2 SMNVEV (reference sequence). V was pared by 2 bases and J by 3 bases, with 11 bases between. The CDR3 bases are TGTGCCAGCAGTTTACCACTAGCAGACTACAATGAGCAGTTCTTC. Translation gives CASSLPLADYNEQFF.

The chain employs TRBV28 and TRBJ2-2; the D gene is possibly TRBD1 (5 bases). There are 13 residues in the CDR3. CDR1 and CDR2 from the germline V gene are MDHEN and SYDVKM. V was shortened by 6 bases and J by 2 bases, with 7 bases between the two germline ends. CDR3 amino acids: CASRGPNTGELFF. The CDR3 DNA is TGTGCCAGCAGGGGGCCAAACACCGGGGAGCTGTTTTTT.

V and J are TRBV4-3 and TRBJ2-3; the D is unclear. The CDR3 spans 16 residues. Trimming left V 1 base short and J 0 bases short, with 11 bases between. Per germline, CDR1 LGHNA and CDR2 YSLEER. CDR3 nucleotide sequence: TGCGCCAGCAGCCAAGTTTACCTAACTAGCACAGATACGCAGTATTTT. Amino acid sequence: CASSQVYLTSTDTQYF.

The chain couples TRBV6-5 to TRBJ2-1; D is ambiguous. V shed 6 bases and J shed 5 bases, with 11 bases lying between them. The length of the CDR3 is 13 residues. Germline CDR1 reads MNHEY; CDR2 reads SVGAGI. CDR3 residues: CASSNNLNNEQFF. Written as DNA, the CDR3 is TGTGCCAGCAGCAATAACCTCAACAATGAGCAGTTCTTC.

The gene calls are TRBV5-1 and TRBJ1-1; no definite D call. This CDR3 spans 14 amino acids. V lost 0 bases and J 10 bases, leaving 16 bases between the germline ends. CDR1 is SGHRS and CDR2 is YFSETQ in the germline V gene. As DNA, the CDR3 is TGCGCCAGCAGCTTGGCCATTGGGGTTATCCCAGCTTTCTTT. It translates to CASSLAIGVIPAFF.

The CDR3 bases are TGTGCCAGCAGCTTAGATTGGAACAGCTACGAGCAGTACTTC. Protein sequence: CASSLDWNSYEQYF. The chain joins TRBV11-2 to TRBJ2-7, with D unclear. Trimming pared 0 bases from V and 3 bases from J, leaving 9 bases between. The length of the CDR3 is 14 residues. The germline V gene encodes CDR1 SGHAT and CDR2 FQNNGV. Full variable domain (remainder filled in from reference TRBV11-2 and TRBJ2-7): EAGVAQSPRYKIIEKRQSVAFWCNPISGHATLYWYQQILGQGPKLLIQFQNNGVVDDSQLPKDRFSAERLKGVDSTLKIQPAKLEDSAVYLCASSLDWNSYEQYFGPGTRLTVT.

The chain combines TRBV7-3 with TRBJ2-5, with D uncertain. CDR3 length: 13 amino acids. The germline V gene has CDR1 SGHTA and CDR2 FQGTGA. V gave up 2 bases and J gave up 2 bases, with 6 bases separating them. The CDR3 spells CASSLDGQETQYF. The CDR3 coding sequence is TGTGCCAGCAGCTTAGACGGTCAAGAGACCCAGTACTTC.

The chain uses TRBV29-1 and TRBJ1-4; D uncertain. The V and J ends lost 5 bases and 8 bases respectively, with 12 bases between them. The germline CDR1 and CDR2 sequences are SQVTM and ANQGSEA. This CDR3 has 12 amino acids. The CDR3 here is CSVSGEREKLFF. The CDR3 DNA is TGCAGCGTTAGCGGGGAACGCGAAAAACTGTTTTTT.